The 22 T cell receptor beta chains reported below all come from one sample, sequenced in a study of response to subunit inactivated influenza vaccine. TCRdb recomputed calls from the RT-PCR reads with MiXCR, one row per CDR3 protein. This table holds some 500,000 distinct CDR3 sequences, 16% found once. Sample: CD4+ T cells sorted from PBMCs, taken less than 25 months after vaccination. The receptors derive from a man between 50 and 75 years old who received an inactivated influenza vaccine.

This clonotype was detected ten times or more. This chain uses TRBV28 with TRBJ2-6; a weak D match, TRBD2 (5 bases). This CDR3 contains 14 residues. Germline V CDR1 and CDR2: MDHEN, SYDVKM. Trimming removed 7 bases from V and 4 bases from J, with 11 bases in between. This chain's CDR3 is CASKVTGGANVLTF. Written as DNA, the CDR3 is TGTGCCAGCAAGGTGACGGGAGGGGCCAACGTCCTGACTTTC.

This clonotype was observed many times. The chain joins TRBV2 to TRBJ2-7, with D hard to call. Trimming took off 7 bases at V and 2 bases at J, with 9 bases between the two ends. Germline V CDR1 and CDR2: SNHLY, FYNNEI. The CDR3 sequence is 12 residues long. DNA of the CDR3: TGTGCCAGCAAAAGAGAGACCTACGAGCAGTACTTC. Encoded protein: CASKRETYEQYF.

The chain links TRBV5-1 to TRBJ1-2; a possible D gene is TRBD1 (5 bases). This CDR3 has 13 residues. Trimming stripped 6 bases from V and 8 bases from J, with 17 bases between. CDR1 and CDR2 (germline): SGHRS, YFSETQ. For the CDR3, the DNA is TGCGCCAGCACCCCCGGGACGCATCAAGGCTACACCTTC. Translated: CASTPGTHQGYTF.

This clonotype occurred a few times. This rearrangement joins TRBV10-3 to TRBJ1-6; unclear D gene. The CDR3 spans 12 residues. The V end was cut by 6 bases, the J end by 9 bases, with 9 bases between. Germline V CDR1 and CDR2: ENHRY, SYGVKD. CDR3: CAIRAGGSPLHF. In DNA, the CDR3 is TGTGCCATCAGGGCGGGAGGTTCACCCCTCCACTTT.

The V gene is TRBV6-1, the J gene TRBJ1-3; no firm D call. This CDR3 has 15 residues. Germline-derived CDR1 and CDR2 are MNHNS and SASEGT. Trimming left V 6 bases short and J 4 bases short, with 16 bases between. CDR3 sequence (DNA): TGTGCCAGCAGGGGTATTTTAACACTAGGAAACACCATATATTTT. Translated, it gives CASRGILTLGNTIYF.

The CDR3 protein is CASSQGGEPFLSYNEQFF. CDR3 nucleotides: TGTGCCAGCAGCCAGGGAGGGGAGCCCTTCCTATCCTACAATGAGCAGTTCTTC. The chain joins TRBV11-1 to TRBJ2-1; 7 nucleotides align to TRBD2. V lost 5 bases and J lost 1; bases outside the gene matches: 14. This CDR3 comprises 18 residues. Germline V gives CDR1 SGHAT, CDR2 FQDESV (reference sequence).

This clonotype was observed at least ten times. The chain is built from TRBV20-1 and TRBJ2-7, with TRBD2 matching over 13 bases. V lost 7 bases and J lost 3; bases outside the gene matches: 0. This CDR3 has 12 residues. Germline-derived CDR1 and CDR2 are DFQATT and SNEGSKA (reference sequence). The CDR3, as DNA: TGCAGTGGGACTAGCGGGGGCTACGAGCAGTACTTC. Its translation is CSGTSGGYEQYF.

This clonotype was seen many times. At one end, the junction sequence differs from germline, possibly due to a read error. V is TRBV7-2 and J is TRBJ2-3; TRBD1 is a possible D gene (5 bases). This CDR3 region has 14 residues. Germline values: CDR1 SGHTA, CDR2 FQGNSA. The CDR3 is CASSWNGAGSEWHF. The CDR3 DNA is TGTGCCAGCAGCTGGAATGGGGCAGGGTCAGAATGGCATTTT.

The rearrangement links TRBV2 to TRBJ2-1; 9 bases are a match to TRBD1. Germline V gene lookup returns CDR1 SNHLY and CDR2 FYNNEI. The CDR3 is 14 residues long. V lost 6 bases and J lost 5; bases outside the gene matches: 5. The CDR3 sequence: CASRQDRGNNEQFF. The CDR3 region has the DNA TGTGCCAGCAGGCAAGACAGGGGGAACAATGAGCAGTTCTTC.

The rearrangement joins TRBV4-1 to TRBJ1-1, with 8 bases matching TRBD1. The CDR3 consists of 20 residues. Germline V gene sequence: CDR1 MGHRA, CDR2 YSYEKL. With V trimmed by 0 bases and J by 1 base, 16 bases remained unmatched. CDR3 amino acids: CASSQDPSWAGGLGNTEAFF. The CDR3 DNA reads TGCGCCAGCAGCCAAGACCCCAGTTGGGCAGGGGGCTTAGGGAACACTGAAGCTTTCTTT.

The V call is TRBV12-3 or TRBV12-4, the J call TRBJ2-7; D might be TRBD1 or TRBD2, each matching 5 bases. This CDR3 has 14 residues. V was clipped by 6 bases and J by 6 bases, with 18 bases between them. CDR3 bases: TGTGCCAGCAGGATTTCGGGTGGTGGGGGCGAGCAGTACTTC. Amino acid sequence: CASRISGGGGEQYF.

CDR3 DNA: TGTGCCACCAGTGACTGGGACAATGAGCAGTTCTTC. This encodes CATSDWDNEQFF. The rearrangement uses TRBV24-1 and TRBJ2-1; no reliable D call. V lost 4 bases to trimming and J lost 5 bases, with 5 bases between them. Germline V gene sequence: CDR1 KGHDR, CDR2 SFDVKD. The CDR3 contains 12 residues.

The rearrangement links TRBV28 to TRBJ2-1; D uncertain. Germline V gene sequence: CDR1 MDHEN, CDR2 SYDVKM. CDR3 length equals 16 residues. The V gene lost 8 bases and the J gene lost 0 bases, with 17 bases spanning the gap. The CDR3 DNA sequence: TGTGCCAGCCTTCCAGGATCTACGAGCTCCTACAATGAGCAGTTCTTC. Translation: CASLPGSTSSYNEQFF.

This clonotype was observed a handful of times. The chain combines TRBV7-9 with TRBJ2-2; D is unclear. Germline CDR1 and CDR2: SEHNR and FQNEAQ (reference sequence). The CDR3 is 15 residues long. V was cut by 6 bases and J by 3 bases, with 14 bases left in between. CDR3 residues: CASSFNPSYTGELFF. The DNA for the CDR3 is TGTGCCAGCAGTTTTAACCCATCCTACACCGGGGAGCTGTTTTTT.

The chain has TRBV20-1 and TRBJ2-1, with TRBD1 matching over 7 bases. CDR1 is DFQATT, CDR2 SNEGSKA, per germline (reference sequence). J gave up 7 bases and V 2 bases, and 11 bases lay outside the gene matches. This CDR3 spans 15 amino acids. The CDR3 is CSARSIRGQINEQFF. The CDR3 DNA reads TGCAGTGCTAGATCTATTCGGGGACAGATAAATGAGCAGTTCTTC.

J is TRBJ2-4 and V is TRBV12-5; D gene uncertain. The CDR3 consists of 13 residues. Per germline, CDR1 LGHNT and CDR2 FRNRAP. Trimming took 7 bases from V and 0 from J, leaving 7 bases between them. This CDR3 reads CASVYLAKNIQYF. The CDR3 nucleotides read TGTGCTAGTGTCTACTTAGCCAAAAACATTCAGTACTTC. Based on the CDR3 plus reference TRBV12-5 and TRBJ2-4, the full variable domain is DARVTQTPRHKVTEMGQEVTMRCQPILGHNTVFWYRQTMMQGLELLAYFRNRAPLDDSGMPKDRFSAEMPDATLATLKIQPSEPRDSAVYFCASVYLAKNIQYFGAGTRLSVL.

This clonotype was observed a handful of times. V and J are TRBV3-1 and TRBJ1-5, with no clear D. Trimming cost V 1 base and J 0 bases, with 10 bases left between them. The CDR3 runs 16 residues. Per the germline V gene, CDR1 is LGHDT and CDR2 is YNNKEL (reference sequence). The CDR3 bases are TGTGCCAGCAGCCAAGGGTCGAGATTTAGCAATCAGCCCCAGCATTTT. This encodes CASSQGSRFSNQPQHF.

This clonotype has a handful of counts. The chain couples TRBV24-1 to TRBJ2-7, with no clear D. This CDR3 has 12 residues. CDR1 and CDR2 from the germline V gene are KGHDR and SFDVKD. V dropped 5 bases and J dropped 4 bases, with 8 bases sitting between them. The CDR3 DNA sequence: TGTGCCACCAGTGGGAATGGTTACGAGCAGTACTTC. The encoded protein is CATSGNGYEQYF.

This sequence joins TRBV24-1 and TRBJ2-2; TRBD2 matches at 7 bases. CDR1 and CDR2 (germline): KGHDR, SFDVKD. Trimming took 4 bases from V and 3 from J; bases not matched to a gene: 10. The CDR3 extends over 17 amino acids. The CDR3 coding sequence is TGTGCCACCAGTGACCCTCCGGGACTACACCACACCGGGGAGCTGTTTTTT. It encodes CATSDPPGLHHTGELFF.

V usage is TRBV19 and J usage is TRBJ2-7; tentatively, D is TRBD1 (5 bases). The germline CDR1 and CDR2 sequences are LNHDA and SQIVND (reference sequence). The V gene lost 4 bases and the J gene lost 2 bases, with 9 bases spanning the gap. This CDR3 is 13 amino acids long. The CDR3 region is CASSNQGTYEQYF. In nucleotides, the CDR3 is TGTGCCAGTAGTAACCAGGGAACCTACGAGCAGTACTTC.

This clonotype was counted at least ten times. The rearrangement links TRBV6-5 to TRBJ2-1; maybe TRBD2 (5 bases). V was clipped by 4 bases and J by 7 bases, with 8 bases between them. CDR1 and CDR2 (germline): MNHEY, SVGAGI. There are 12 residues in the CDR3. The CDR3 region is CASSSRGNEQFF. The CDR3 DNA sequence: TGTGCCAGCAGTTCCCGGGGTAATGAGCAGTTCTTC.

This clonotype was picked up a small number of times. The chain is built from TRBV24-1 and TRBJ2-1; TRBD1 aligns across 8 bases. CDR3 length equals 15 residues. The germline gives CDR1 KGHDR, CDR2 SFDVKD. Losses at the gene ends were 2 bases for V and 7 bases for J; bases not matched to a gene: 6. This CDR3 reads CATSDSRTGINEQFF. The CDR3 DNA sequence: TGTGCCACCAGTGATTCGAGGACAGGGATTAATGAGCAGTTCTTC.